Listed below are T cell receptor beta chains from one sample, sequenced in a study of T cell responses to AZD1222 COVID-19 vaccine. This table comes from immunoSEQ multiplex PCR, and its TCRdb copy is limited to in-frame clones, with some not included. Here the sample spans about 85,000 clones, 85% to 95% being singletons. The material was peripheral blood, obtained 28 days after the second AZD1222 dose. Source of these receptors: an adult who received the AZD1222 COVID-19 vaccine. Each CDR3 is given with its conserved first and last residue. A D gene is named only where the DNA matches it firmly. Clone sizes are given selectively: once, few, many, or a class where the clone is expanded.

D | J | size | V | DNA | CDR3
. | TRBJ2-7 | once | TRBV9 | TGTGCCAGCAGCGTAGATCCCACTGGACGATACGAGCAGTACTTC | CASSVDPTGRYEQYF
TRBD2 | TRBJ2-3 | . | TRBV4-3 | TGCGCCAGCAGCAGGGAAGCGGGGAGCACAGATACGCAGTATTTT | CASSREAGSTDTQYF
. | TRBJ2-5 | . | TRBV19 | TGTGCCAGTACCATAGCGGAAGAGACCCAGTACTTC | CASTIAEETQYF
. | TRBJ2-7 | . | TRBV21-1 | TGTGCCAGCAGCCCGACAGTCAGGGACGCCCTCTACGAGCAGTACTTC | CASSPTVRDALYEQYF
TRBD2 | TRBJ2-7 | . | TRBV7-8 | TGTGCCAGCAGCTTTGGTAGCGGGAGCCTACACGAGCAGTACTTC | CASSFGSGSLHEQYF
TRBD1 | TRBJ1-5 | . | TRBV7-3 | TGTGCCAGCAGCCCCGGACAGGGAGGGCAGCCCCAGCATTTT | CASSPGQGGQPQHF
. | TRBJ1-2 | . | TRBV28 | TGTGCCAGCACCTCTAGAGGGGTAACTAACTATGGCTACACCTTC | CASTSRGVTNYGYTF
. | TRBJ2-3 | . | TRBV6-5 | TGTGCCCTTTCATCCCCGGACTTTCACACAGATACGCAGTATTTT | CALSSPDFHTDTQYF
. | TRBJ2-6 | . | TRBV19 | TGTGCCAGTAGCGTCGACACCTCTGGGGCCAACGTCCTGACTTTC | CASSVDTSGANVLTF
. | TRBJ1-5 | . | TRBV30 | TGTGCCTGGGACCGCGGCGGTAGGCGGGGGAGCAATCAGCCCCAGCATTTT | CAWDRGGRRGSNQPQHF
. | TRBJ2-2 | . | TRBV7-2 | TGTGCCAGCAGCCCGGGGGACGCCCACACCGGGGAGCTGTTTTTT | CASSPGDAHTGELFF
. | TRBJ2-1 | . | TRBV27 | TGTGCCACCAAAAGGGGGACAAGCTACAATGAGCAGTTCTTC | CATKRGTSYNEQFF
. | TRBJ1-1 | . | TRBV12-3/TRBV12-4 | TGTGCCAGCAGTTTGGGGGGTAGCACTGAAGCTTTCTTT | CASSLGGSTEAFF
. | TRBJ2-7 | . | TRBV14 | TGTGCCAGCAGCCAAGATTCAGACTCCTACGAGCAGTACTTC | CASSQDSDSYEQYF
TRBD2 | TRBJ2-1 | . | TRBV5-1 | TGCGCCAGCAGCTTTGGGGGGACTAGCGCCTACAATGAGCAGTTCTTC | CASSFGGTSAYNEQFF
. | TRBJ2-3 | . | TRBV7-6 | TGTGCCAGCAGCTTAGATATGGGCAGCACAGATACGCAGTATTTT | CASSLDMGSTDTQYF
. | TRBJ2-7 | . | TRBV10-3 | TGTGCCATCAGTGAGTCTTCGGAGCAGTACTTC | CAISESSEQYF
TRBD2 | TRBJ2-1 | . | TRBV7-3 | TGTGCCAGCAGCGAGCGGGAGGGCCTTTTCAATGAGCAGTTCTTC | CASSEREGLFNEQFF
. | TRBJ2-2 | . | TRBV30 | TGTGCCTGGAGCAGGGACTCGAACACCGGGGAGCTGTTTTTT | CAWSRDSNTGELFF
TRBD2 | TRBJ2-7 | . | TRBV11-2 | TGTGCCAGCAGCGCCCAGACTAGCGGAGGTGGGGAGCAGTACTTC | CASSAQTSGGGEQYF
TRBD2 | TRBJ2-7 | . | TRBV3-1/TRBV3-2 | TGTGCCAGCAGCCAGATAGCGGGCACCTACGAGCAGTACTTC | CASSQIAGTYEQYF
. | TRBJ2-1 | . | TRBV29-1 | TGCAGCGTTGAAGCCTTGCAGGTCGGGGAGCAGTTCTTC | CSVEALQVGEQFF
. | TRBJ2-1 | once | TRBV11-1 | TGTGCCAGCAGCTTTCTAGCTTCGGGCAATGAGCAGTTCTTC | CASSFLASGNEQFF
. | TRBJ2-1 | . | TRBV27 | TGTGCCAGCAGTCCCCACAGGGCCCTATACAATGAGCAGTTCTTC | CASSPHRALYNEQFF
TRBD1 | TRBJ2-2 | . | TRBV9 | TGTGCCAGCAGCGGACAGGGGGCTCACACCGGGGAGCTGTTTTTT | CASSGQGAHTGELFF
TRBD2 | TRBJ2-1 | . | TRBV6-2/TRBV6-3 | TGTGCCAGCAGTTACTCGGCCGGGACTACCTTCCCCAATGAGCAGTTCTTC | CASSYSAGTTFPNEQFF
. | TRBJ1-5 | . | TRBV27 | TGTGCCAGCAGTTTGCGGGGGTTGAATCAGCCCCAGCATTTT | CASSLRGLNQPQHF
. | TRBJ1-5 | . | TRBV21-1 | TGTGCCAGCAGCAACCGGACAGGATTTAGCAATCAGCCCCAGCATTTT | CASSNRTGFSNQPQHF
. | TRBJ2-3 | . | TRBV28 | TGTGCCAGCAGTTCTCTGGCGGGAAGCACAGATACGCAGTATTTT | CASSSLAGSTDTQYF
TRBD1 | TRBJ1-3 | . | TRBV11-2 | TGTGCCAGCAGCTATGACAGGGGGCTCGGAAACACCATATATTTT | CASSYDRGLGNTIYF
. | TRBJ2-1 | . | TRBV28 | TGTGCCAGCAGTCCTGCGGGGCCCCTGGATGAGCAGTTCTTC | CASSPAGPLDEQFF
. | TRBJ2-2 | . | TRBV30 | TGTGCCTGGAAGGCCACATCAGGGCCCGGGGAGCTGTTTTTT | CAWKATSGPGELFF
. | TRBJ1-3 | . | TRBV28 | TGTGCCACTACACCAGAGAACTCTGGAAACACCATATATTTT | CATTPENSGNTIYF
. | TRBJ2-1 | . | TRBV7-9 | TGTGCCAGCAGCCGTAGTGAAGGGATGTGGCAGTTCTTC | CASSRSEGMWQFF
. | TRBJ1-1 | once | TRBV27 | TGTGCCAGCAGTTTTGGGCAGGTGAACACTGAAGCTTTCTTT | CASSFGQVNTEAFF
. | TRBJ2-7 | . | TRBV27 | TGTGCCAGCAGTTTTTCAGGGGGGAGCTTCGAGCAGTACTTC | CASSFSGGSFEQYF
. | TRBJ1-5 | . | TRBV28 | TGTGCCAGCAGTTTTTGGCAGTTCAATCAGCCCCAGCATTTT | CASSFWQFNQPQHF
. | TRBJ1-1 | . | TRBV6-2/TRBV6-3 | TGTGCCAGCAGTCTGGGCGGGGTCACTGAAGCTTTCTTT | CASSLGGVTEAFF
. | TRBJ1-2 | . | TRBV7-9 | TGTGCCAGCAGCCCGAGCTTCGATGGCTACACCTTC | CASSPSFDGYTF
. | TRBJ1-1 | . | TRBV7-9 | TGTGCCAGCAGATTAGGGGGGAACACTGAAGCTTTCTTT | CASRLGGNTEAFF
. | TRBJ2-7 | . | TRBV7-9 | TGTGCCAGCAGCTTAGAGCTTTACGAGCAGTACTTC | CASSLELYEQYF
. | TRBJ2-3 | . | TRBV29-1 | TGCAGCGTCGCCGGTGATGGGCGCACAGATACGCAGTATTTT | CSVAGDGRTDTQYF
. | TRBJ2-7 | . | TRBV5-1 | TGCGCCAGCAGCTCGACAGGTCGCTCCTACGAGCAGTACTTC | CASSSTGRSYEQYF
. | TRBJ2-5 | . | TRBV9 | TGTGCCAGCAGCGGTACTACGTACCAAGAGACCCAGTACTTC | CASSGTTYQETQYF
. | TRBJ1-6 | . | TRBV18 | TGTGCCAGCTCACCAAGGGCGGGGGCGCCGATAGATTCACCCCTCCACTTT | CASSPRAGAPIDSPLHF
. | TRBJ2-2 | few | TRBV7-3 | TGTGCCAGCAGCTTAAGTGCCGGGACATATACCGGGGAGCTGTTTTTT | CASSLSAGTYTGELFF
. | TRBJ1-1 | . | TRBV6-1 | TGTGCCAGCAGTGAAAGCAACACTGAAGCTTTCTTT | CASSESNTEAFF
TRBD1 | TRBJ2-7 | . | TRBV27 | TGTGCCAGCCGGGGACAGGGACGTTCCGAGCAGTACTTC | CASRGQGRSEQYF
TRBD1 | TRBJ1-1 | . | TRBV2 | TGTGCCAGCAGTGAAGTTAACAGGGGAACTGAAGCTTTCTTT | CASSEVNRGTEAFF
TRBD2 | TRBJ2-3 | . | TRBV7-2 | TGTGCCAGCAGCTTAGGGAGACTAGCGGGATACGCAGATACGCAGTATTTT | CASSLGRLAGYADTQYF
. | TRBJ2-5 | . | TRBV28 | TGTGCCAGCAGACCCGGCGGGTCTTCGGAGACCCAGTACTTC | CASRPGGSSETQYF
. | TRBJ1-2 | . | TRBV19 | TGTGCCAGTAGACTTGGACACAATGCTGCTAACTATGGCTACACCTTC | CASRLGHNAANYGYTF